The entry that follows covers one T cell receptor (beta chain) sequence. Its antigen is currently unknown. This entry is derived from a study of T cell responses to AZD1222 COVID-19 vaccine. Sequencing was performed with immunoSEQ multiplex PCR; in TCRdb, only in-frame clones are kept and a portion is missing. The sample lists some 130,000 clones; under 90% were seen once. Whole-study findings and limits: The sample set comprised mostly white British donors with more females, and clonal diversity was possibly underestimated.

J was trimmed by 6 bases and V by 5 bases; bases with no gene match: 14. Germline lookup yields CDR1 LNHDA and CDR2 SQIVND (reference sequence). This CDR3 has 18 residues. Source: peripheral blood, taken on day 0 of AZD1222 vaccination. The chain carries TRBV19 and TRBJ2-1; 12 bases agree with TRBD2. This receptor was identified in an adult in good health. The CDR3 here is CASSSLPPLAGGFNEQFF. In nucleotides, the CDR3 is TGTGCCAGTAGTTCGCTCCCCCCACTAGCGGGGGGATTCAATGAGCAGTTCTTC. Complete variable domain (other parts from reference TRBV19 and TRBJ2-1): DGGITQSPKYLFRKEGQNVTLSCEQNLNHDAMYWYRQDPGQGLRLIYYSQIVNDFQKGDIAEGYSVSREKKESFPLTVTSAQKNPTAFYLCASSSLPPLAGGFNEQFFGPGTRLTVL.